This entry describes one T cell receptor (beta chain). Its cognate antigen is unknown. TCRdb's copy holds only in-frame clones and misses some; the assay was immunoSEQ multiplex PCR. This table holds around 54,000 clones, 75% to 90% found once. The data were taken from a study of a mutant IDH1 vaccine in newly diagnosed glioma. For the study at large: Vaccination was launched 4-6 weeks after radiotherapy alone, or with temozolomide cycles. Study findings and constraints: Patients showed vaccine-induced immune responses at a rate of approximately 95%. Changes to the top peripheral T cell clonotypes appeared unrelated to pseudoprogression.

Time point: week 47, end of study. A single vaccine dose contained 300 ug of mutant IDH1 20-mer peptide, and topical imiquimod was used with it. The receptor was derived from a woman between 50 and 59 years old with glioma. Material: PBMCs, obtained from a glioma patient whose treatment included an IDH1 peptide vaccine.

CDR3 nucleotides: TGTGCCAGCAGGGGGCTTGGGGCTGAAGCTTTCTTT. Its protein is CASRGLGAEAFF. V usage is TRBV25-1 and J usage is TRBJ1-1; D possibly corresponds to TRBD1 (5 bases). The CDR3 is made up of 12 amino acids. The V end lost 6 bases, the J end lost 6 bases, and 11 bases lay between the germline ends. Germline CDR1 and CDR2: MGHDK and SYGVNS.